The sample holds one count of the clone carrying this T cell receptor beta chain. This sample stems from a study of blood T cell repertoires in COVID-19. Data came from immunoSEQ multiplex PCR; TCRdb stores just in-frame clones and leaves some out. The sample carries under 200,000 clones, more than 70% recorded once. The CDR3 length is 13 residues. CDR1 is SQVTM, CDR2 ANQGSEA, per germline. V was pared by 6 bases and J by 0 bases, with 8 bases between. The chain joins TRBV29-1 to TRBJ1-4; D gene ambiguous. This TCR was recovered from a man younger than 35 with active or convalescent COVID-19. The sequencing input was peripheral blood. The DNA of the CDR3 is TGCAGCGTAGCCACGTCAACTAATGAAAAACTGTTTTTT. It specifies CSVATSTNEKLFF.